Listed below are T cell receptor beta chains from one sample, sequenced in a study of chemoradiotherapy in HPV16-positive cancers. Clones were read by immunoSEQ multiplex PCR, and TCRdb kept only the in-frame ones, dropping some. Of under 13,000 clones in the sample, 65% to 75% are singletons; the top ten hold approximately 35%. The sample was taken from a patient who underwent chemoradiotherapy. The receptors shown here come from a human donor with HPV-associated anogenital cancer. Each CDR3 is given with its conserved first and last residue. D genes are given only for firm matches. Expanded clones get a size class; other rows say once, few or many, or leave the size out.

v_call	d_call	clone_size	cdr3_length	j_call	cdr3_nt	cdr3_aa
TRBV7-9	NA	NA	16	TRBJ1-6	TGTGCCAGCATCATTAAGTGGCAGCGAGGTAATTCACCCCTCCACTTT	CASIIKWQRGNSPLHF
TRBV11-2	NA	few	13	TRBJ2-3	TGTGCCAGCAGCTTAGAGGTACGGGGTACGCAGTATTTT	CASSLEVRGTQYF
TRBV6-5	NA	few	14	TRBJ1-6	TGTGCCAGCAGGGCAGTCCCTGGGAGTTCACCCCTCCACTTT	CASRAVPGSSPLHF
TRBV19	TRBD1	NA	15	TRBJ1-1	TGTGCCAGTAGAAAACAGGGGGCCAGGAACACTGAAGCTTTCTTT	CASRKQGARNTEAFF
TRBV15	TRBD2	NA	16	TRBJ2-1	TGTGCCACCAGCGCCAATGTAGCGGGAGGGCCCTATGAGCAGTTCTTC	CATSANVAGGPYEQFF
TRBV11-3	NA	NA	14	TRBJ2-5	TGTGCCAGCAGCCCCCGATCAGGACAAGAGACCCAGTACTTC	CASSPRSGQETQYF
TRBV19	NA	once	15	TRBJ2-2	TGTGCCAGTCGCTTGCCCGGGGGTGGTACCGGGGAGCTGTTTTTT	CASRLPGGGTGELFF
TRBV5-4	NA	NA	15	TRBJ2-7	TGTGCCAGCAGCACCACTAGTAGAGCTGGCGGCGAGCAGTACTTC	CASSTTSRAGGEQYF
TRBV2	TRBD2	once	17	TRBJ2-2	TGTGCCAGCAGTATCCTTAGCGGGGGGCCATCCACCGGGGAGCTGTTTTTT	CASSILSGGPSTGELFF
TRBV11-2	TRBD2	NA	17	TRBJ2-2	TGTGCCAGCAGGATCCCAGGTCTAGCGGGGTCCCTCGGGGAGCTGTTTTTT	CASRIPGLAGSLGELFF
TRBV11-3	NA	NA	16	TRBJ1-4	TGTGCCAGCAGCGTAGGGACACCTGCAACTAATGAAAAACTGTTTTTT	CASSVGTPATNEKLFF
TRBV11-2	NA	NA	15	TRBJ1-2	TGTGCCAGCAGCCCGGATGGAGTTCCTACCGACAGCTACACCTTC	CASSPDGVPTDSYTF
TRBV9	NA	NA	15	TRBJ2-2	TGTGCCAGCAGTCACCAGGGTAGACGAACCGGGGAGCTGTTTTTT	CASSHQGRRTGELFF
TRBV6-1	NA	NA	12	TRBJ2-7	TGTGCCAGCACCGGCAGTACCTACGAGCAGTACTTC	CASTGSTYEQYF
TRBV9	NA	few	12	TRBJ2-2	TGTGCCAGCAGCGTAGGCTCCGGGGAGCTGTTTTTT	CASSVGSGELFF
TRBV6-5	NA	few	12	TRBJ2-2	TGTGCCAGCAGGAGGACGTCCGGGGAGCTGTTTTTT	CASRRTSGELFF
TRBV6-1	NA	NA	12	TRBJ2-3	TGTGCCAGCAGGGGAGGAGGGGGTACGCAGTATTTT	CASRGGGGTQYF
TRBV14	TRBD1	NA	15	TRBJ1-2	TGTGCCAGCAGCCAAGTAGGGACAGCGAACTATGGCTACACCTTC	CASSQVGTANYGYTF
TRBV7-3	NA	NA	13	TRBJ1-2	TGTGCCAGCAGCTTAACAGGGCACTATGGCTACACCTTC	CASSLTGHYGYTF
TRBV5-1	TRBD1	NA	13	TRBJ2-7	TGCGCCAGCAGCTTGGTGGACAGGGACGAGCAGTACTTC	CASSLVDRDEQYF
TRBV7-2	TRBD1	NA	14	TRBJ1-1	TGTGCCAGCAGCCGGGGACAGCTTCACACTGAAGCTTTCTTT	CASSRGQLHTEAFF
TRBV10-2	NA	NA	15	TRBJ1-3	TGCGCCAGCAGTGCGCTTTCGGGCTCTGGAAACACCATATATTTT	CASSALSGSGNTIYF
TRBV4-1	NA	NA	15	TRBJ1-1	TGCGCCAGCAGCCAAGGCCTCATGGGGAACACTGAAGCTTTCTTT	CASSQGLMGNTEAFF
TRBV6-5	TRBD2	NA	16	TRBJ2-5	TGTGCCAGCAGTTCCACCCCCGGGACTAGCGTGGAGACCCAGTACTTC	CASSSTPGTSVETQYF
TRBV7-2	NA	NA	14	TRBJ2-2	TGTGCCAGCAGCGCCACCCCGAACACCGGGGAGCTGTTTTTT	CASSATPNTGELFF
TRBV7-2	NA	NA	14	TRBJ1-5	TGTGCCAGCAGCTTAGGTCTGGGGTCGCAGCCCCAGCATTTT	CASSLGLGSQPQHF
TRBV9	NA	NA	15	TRBJ1-6	TGTGCCAGCAGCGTACTAGCAGGCCCTAATTCACCCCTCCACTTT	CASSVLAGPNSPLHF
TRBV29-1	NA	NA	13	TRBJ2-3	TGCAGCGTTGAAGCGGGCCTCGTGGATACGCAGTATTTT	CSVEAGLVDTQYF
TRBV10-3	NA	NA	14	TRBJ1-1	TGTGCCATCAGTTTAAGGGGGGAGAACACTGAAGCTTTCTTT	CAISLRGENTEAFF
TRBV27	NA	NA	13	TRBJ1-1	TGTGCCAGCAGACCGTCCCGGAACACTGAAGCTTTCTTT	CASRPSRNTEAFF
TRBV5-1	NA	NA	13	TRBJ1-4	TGCGCCAGCAGCTATGCAACTAATGAAAAACTGTTTTTT	CASSYATNEKLFF
TRBV18	NA	NA	13	TRBJ1-1	TGTGCCAGCTCACGTCCGGGGGGCACTGAAGCTTTCTTT	CASSRPGGTEAFF
TRBV28	NA	few	15	TRBJ1-1	TGTGCCAGCAGTCTCCCCGGGCAGGGTGGCACTGAAGCTTTCTTT	CASSLPGQGGTEAFF
TRBV5-6	TRBD1	NA	13	TRBJ2-2	TGTGCCGGACGACAGGGGAACACCGGGGAGCTGTTTTTT	CAGRQGNTGELFF
TRBV7-2	TRBD1	few	15	TRBJ1-5	TGTGCCAGCAGCCGAGACAGGGGGCTCTGGCAGCCCCAGCATTTT	CASSRDRGLWQPQHF
TRBV7-9	NA	few	14	TRBJ2-7	TGTGCCAGCAGCTCCCGGGTCCGTCCCTACGAGCAGTACTTC	CASSSRVRPYEQYF
TRBV11-2	NA	NA	15	TRBJ2-3	TGTGCCAGCAGCTTAGGGGGTAGGGGATCAGATACGCAGTATTTT	CASSLGGRGSDTQYF
TRBV27	NA	NA	14	TRBJ2-4	TGTGCCAGCAGTTTATCCGGACAGCCAAACATTCAGTACTTC	CASSLSGQPNIQYF
TRBV29-1	TRBD1	NA	15	TRBJ2-5	TGCAGCGCAGTGAAGTGGACAGGTTCCTTGGAGACCCAGTACTTC	CSAVKWTGSLETQYF
TRBV30	NA	NA	14	TRBJ1-3	TGTGCCTGGACTAAGGGAGGGACTGGAAACACCATATATTTT	CAWTKGGTGNTIYF
TRBV6-1	NA	once	14	TRBJ1-1	TGTGCCAGCAGTGGGGGGACGGCTAACACTGAAGCTTTCTTT	CASSGGTANTEAFF
TRBV19	NA	NA	15	TRBJ2-6	TGTGCCAGTAGTATTAACCTGTCTGGGGCCAACGTCCTGACTTTC	CASSINLSGANVLTF
TRBV28	NA	once	16	TRBJ1-5	TGTGCCAGCATTTATAGGACAGCCCCCGAGTATCAGCCCCAGCATTTT	CASIYRTAPEYQPQHF
TRBV5-6	TRBD1	NA	14	TRBJ1-4	TGTGCCAGCAGCGCGACAGGGGGCCTTGAAAAACTGTTTTTT	CASSATGGLEKLFF
TRBV5-1	NA	NA	15	TRBJ1-2	TGCGCCAGCAGCCTCGGACAGCGAACTAACTATGGCTACACCTTC	CASSLGQRTNYGYTF
TRBV28	NA	few	16	TRBJ2-2	TGTGCCAGCAGTTTGGTTCGGGCCACGCTAACCGGGGAGCTGTTTTTT	CASSLVRATLTGELFF